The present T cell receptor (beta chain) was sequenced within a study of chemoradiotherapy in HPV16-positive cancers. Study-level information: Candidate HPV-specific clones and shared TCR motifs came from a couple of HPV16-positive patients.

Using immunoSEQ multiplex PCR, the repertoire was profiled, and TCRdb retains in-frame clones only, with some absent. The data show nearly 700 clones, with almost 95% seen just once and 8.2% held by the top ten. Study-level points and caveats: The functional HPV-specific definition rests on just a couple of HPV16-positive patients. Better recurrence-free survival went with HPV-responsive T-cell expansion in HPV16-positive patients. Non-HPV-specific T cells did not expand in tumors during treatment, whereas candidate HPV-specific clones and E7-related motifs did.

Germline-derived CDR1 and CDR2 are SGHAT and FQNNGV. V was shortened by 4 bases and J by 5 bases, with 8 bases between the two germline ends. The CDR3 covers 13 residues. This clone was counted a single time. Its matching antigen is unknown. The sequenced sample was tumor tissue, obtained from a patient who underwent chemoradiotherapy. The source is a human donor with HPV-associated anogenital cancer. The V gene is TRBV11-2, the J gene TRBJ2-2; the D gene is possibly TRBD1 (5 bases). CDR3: CASSSQGTGELFF. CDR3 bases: TGTGCCAGCAGCTCGCAGGGAACCGGGGAGCTGTTTTTT.